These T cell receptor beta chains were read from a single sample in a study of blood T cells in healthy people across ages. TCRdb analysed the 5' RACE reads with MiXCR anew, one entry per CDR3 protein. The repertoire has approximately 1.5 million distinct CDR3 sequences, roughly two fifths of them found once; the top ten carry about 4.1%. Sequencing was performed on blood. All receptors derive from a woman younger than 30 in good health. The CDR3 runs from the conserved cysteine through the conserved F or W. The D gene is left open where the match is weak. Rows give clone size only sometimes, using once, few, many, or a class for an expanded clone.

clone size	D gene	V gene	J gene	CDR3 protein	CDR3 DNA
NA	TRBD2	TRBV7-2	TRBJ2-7	CASSYTGTSSYEQYF	TGTGCCAGCAGCTACACCGGGACTAGCTCCTACGAGCAGTACTTC
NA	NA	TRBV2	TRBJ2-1	CASSGAAGPYEQFF	TGTGCCAGCAGCGGGGCAGCGGGCCCCTATGAGCAGTTCTTC
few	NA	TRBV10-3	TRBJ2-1	CAISGGVVPSNEQFF	TGTGCCATCAGCGGGGGCGTTGTTCCTAGCAATGAGCAGTTCTTC
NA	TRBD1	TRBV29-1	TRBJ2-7	CSVVRQGSYEQYF	TGCAGCGTCGTACGACAGGGATCCTACGAGCAGTACTTC
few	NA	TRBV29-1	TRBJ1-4	CSGRIGEKLFF	TGCAGCGGAAGAATAGGGGAAAAACTGTTTTTT
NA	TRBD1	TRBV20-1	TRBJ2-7	CSAWDRVDEQYF	TGCAGTGCGTGGGACAGGGTAGACGAGCAGTACTTC
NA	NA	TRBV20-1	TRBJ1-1	CSARAGQAEAFF	TGCAGTGCTAGAGCCGGACAAGCGGAAGCTTTCTTT
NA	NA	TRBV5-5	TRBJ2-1	CASSQISGYYNEQFF	TGTGCCAGCAGCCAGATTAGCGGATACTACAATGAGCAGTTCTTC
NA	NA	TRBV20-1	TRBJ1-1	CSATMNTEAFF	TGCAGTGCTACAATGAACACTGAAGCTTTCTTT
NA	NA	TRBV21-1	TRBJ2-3	CTSSKEAGQGAKTDTQYF	TGTACCAGCAGCAAAGAGGCGGGACAGGGGGCGAAAACAGATACGCAGTATTTT
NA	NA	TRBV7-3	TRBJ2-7	CASSLFAGNEQYF	TGTGCCAGCAGCCTCTTCGCGGGGAACGAGCAGTACTTC
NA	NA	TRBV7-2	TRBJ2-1	CASNRQEGEQFF	TGTGCCAGCAACCGACAAGAAGGGGAGCAGTTCTTC
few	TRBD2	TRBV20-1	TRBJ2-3	CSALLAGTDTQYF	TGCAGTGCCCTACTAGCGGGAACAGATACGCAGTATTTT
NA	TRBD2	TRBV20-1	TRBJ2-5	CSAHVLAGKETQYF	TGCAGTGCACACGTACTAGCGGGTAAAGAGACCCAGTACTTC
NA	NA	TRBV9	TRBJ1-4	CASSGGFHEKLFF	TGTGCCAGCAGCGGAGGGTTCCATGAAAAACTGTTTTTT
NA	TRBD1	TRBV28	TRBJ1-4	CASSTGTGDIRTNEKLFF	TGTGCCAGCAGCACCGGGACAGGGGACATTCGAACTAATGAAAAACTGTTTTTT
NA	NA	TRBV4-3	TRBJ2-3	CASSQAPRPSTDTQYF	TGCGCCAGCAGCCAAGCTCCTAGACCTAGCACAGATACGCAGTATTTT
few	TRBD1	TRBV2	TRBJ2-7	CASSGDGTGVYEQYF	TGTGCCAGCAGTGGGGACGGGACAGGGGTCTACGAGCAGTACTTC
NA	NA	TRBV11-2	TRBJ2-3	CASSSYNRADTQYF	TGTGCCAGCAGCTCATATAACAGGGCAGATACGCAGTATTTT
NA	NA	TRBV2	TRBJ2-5	CASSDSRGLETQYF	TGTGCCAGCAGTGATTCAAGGGGACTGGAGACCCAGTACTTC
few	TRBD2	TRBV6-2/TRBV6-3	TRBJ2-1	CASSYSIRGGSEQFF	TGTGCCAGCAGTTACTCGATACGGGGGGGCTCTGAGCAGTTCTTC
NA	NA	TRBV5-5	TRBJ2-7	CASSLWLAGYEQYF	TGTGCCAGCAGCTTGTGGCTAGCCGGCTACGAGCAGTACTTC
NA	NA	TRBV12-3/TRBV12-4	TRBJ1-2	CASSLDAGASQGGYTF	TGTGCCAGCAGTTTAGACGCAGGGGCTTCTCAGGGTGGCTACACCTTC
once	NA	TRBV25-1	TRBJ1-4	CASSQGRVTEKLFF	TGTGCCAGTAGCCAGGGCAGGGTTACTGAAAAACTGTTTTTT
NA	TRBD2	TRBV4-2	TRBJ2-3	CASSAQTSGDTDTQYF	TGTGCCAGTAGCGCCCAGACTAGCGGGGACACAGATACGCAGTATTTT
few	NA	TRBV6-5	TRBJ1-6	CASGFGRGEPLHF	TGTGCCAGCGGCTTCGGAAGGGGTGAACCCCTCCACTTT
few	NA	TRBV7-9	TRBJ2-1	CASSLTTSSYNEQFF	TGTGCCAGCAGCTTAACGACGAGCTCCTACAATGAGCAGTTCTTC
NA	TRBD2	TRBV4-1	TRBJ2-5	CASSSSSGETQYF	TGCGCCAGCAGCTCCTCTAGCGGAGAGACCCAGTACTTC
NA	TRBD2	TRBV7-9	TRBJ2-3	CASNTRTSPSTDTQYF	TGTGCCAGCAACACCCGGACTAGCCCTAGCACAGATACGCAGTATTTT
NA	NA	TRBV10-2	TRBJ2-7	CASSDGPRDEQYF	TGCGCCAGCAGTGATGGACCGCGGGACGAGCAGTACTTC
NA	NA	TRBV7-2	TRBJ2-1	CASSLVATVNEQFF	TGTGCCAGCAGCTTAGTTGCGACCGTTAATGAGCAGTTCTTC
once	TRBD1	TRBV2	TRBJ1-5	CASSAGGDNQPQHF	TGTGCCAGCAGCGCAGGGGGGGACAATCAGCCCCAGCATTTT
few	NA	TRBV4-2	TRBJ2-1	CASSQGPHNEQFF	TGTGCCAGCAGCCAAGGGCCACACAATGAGCAGTTCTTC
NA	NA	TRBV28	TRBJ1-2	CASNLGGGDGHTF	TGTGCCAGCAACTTAGGTGGAGGTGATGGCCACACCTTC
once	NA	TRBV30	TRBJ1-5	CAWSRGQGRTAQHF	TGTGCCTGGAGCCGGGGGCAGGGCAGGACCGCCCAGCATTTT
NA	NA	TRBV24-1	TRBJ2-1	CATSGWGKNRDSSSNEQFF	TGTGCCACCAGTGGATGGGGGAAAAACCGGGACTCTTCTTCCAATGAGCAGTTCTTC
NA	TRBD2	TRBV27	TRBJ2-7	CASSSGTSGTLLSYEQYF	TGTGCCAGCAGTTCCGGGACTAGCGGAACTCTACTCTCCTACGAGCAGTACTTC
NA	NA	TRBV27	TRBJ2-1	CASSLISVPSYNEQFF	TGTGCCAGCAGTCTTATTAGCGTGCCTTCCTACAATGAGCAGTTCTTC
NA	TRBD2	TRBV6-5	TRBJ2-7	CASNPGTSFHEQYF	TGTGCCAGCAATCCCGGGACTAGCTTCCACGAGCAGTACTTC
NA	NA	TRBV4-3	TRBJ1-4	CASSQDPGGSSNEKLFF	TGCGCCAGCAGCCAAGATCCTGGGGGCAGCTCTAATGAAAAACTGTTTTTT
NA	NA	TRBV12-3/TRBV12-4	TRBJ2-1	CASSLASGPPSANEQFF	TGTGCCAGCAGTTTAGCATCCGGGCCCCCCAGCGCCAATGAGCAGTTCTTC